This T cell receptor (beta chain) was recovered during a study of T-cell memory formation after mild COVID-19. CDR1 is SGHAT, CDR2 FQNNGV, per germline. The CDR3 contains 18 residues. Trimming pared 1 base from V and 5 bases from J, leaving 23 bases between. TCRdb reanalysed the 5' RACE reads using MiXCR and keeps one entry per CDR3 protein. The sample has over 150,000 distinct CDR3 sequences, less than 20% seen once. The genes are TRBV11-2 and TRBJ2-5; TRBD2 might be the D (5 bases). This clonotype was sampled from a young man who had mild COVID-19 (a few samples of this study predate the infection). Cell type and time point are not known. Material: PBMCs or a T cell subset sorted from them (not recorded which). This CDR3 reads CASSLGVGVSLVSETQYF. CDR3 nucleotide sequence: TGTGCCAGCAGCTTAGGAGTTGGAGTCTCACTAGTCTCGGAGACCCAGTACTTC.